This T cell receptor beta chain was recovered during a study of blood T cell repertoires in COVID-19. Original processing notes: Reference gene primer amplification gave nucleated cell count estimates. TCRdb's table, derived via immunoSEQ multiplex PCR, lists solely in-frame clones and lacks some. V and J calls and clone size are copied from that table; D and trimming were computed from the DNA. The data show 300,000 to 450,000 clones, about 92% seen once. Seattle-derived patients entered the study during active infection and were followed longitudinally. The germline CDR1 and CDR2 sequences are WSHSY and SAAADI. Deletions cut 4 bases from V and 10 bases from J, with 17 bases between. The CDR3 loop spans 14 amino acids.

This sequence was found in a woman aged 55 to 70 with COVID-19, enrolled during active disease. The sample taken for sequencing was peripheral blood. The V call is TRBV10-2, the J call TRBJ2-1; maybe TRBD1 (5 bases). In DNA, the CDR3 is TGCGCCAGCAGTGGACAGCCGAAAACATCAGAGCAGTTCTTC. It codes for CASSGQPKTSEQFF.